This T cell receptor (beta chain) was captured by sequencing in a study of blood T cell repertoires in COVID-19. Overall study context: The origin of the acute and convalescent COVID-19 samples was the United States, Italy and Spain. The analysed material was cDNA or gDNA that came from T cells, B-cell-depleted T cells, or PBMCs.

CDR1 SNHLY and CDR2 FYNNEI come from the germline V gene. V was trimmed by 8 bases and J by 7 bases, leaving 12 bases between them. The CDR3 contains 11 residues. As originally analysed: Reference gene primers were amplified, and this amplification served to estimate nucleated cell counts. The table came from immunoSEQ multiplex PCR; TCRdb's copy has only in-frame clones and leaves some out. That table is the source of V, J and clone size, and D and trimming were worked out from the DNA. This sample has over 150,000 clones; around 84% occur once, and the top ten carry about 7%. The sequence came from a man aged 50-59 years with active or convalescent COVID-19. The chain links TRBV2 to TRBJ2-7; D remains ambiguous. The sequenced material came from peripheral blood. CDR3 sequence (DNA): TGTGCCAGCGGTGCAGCTGTAGAGCAGTACTTC. As protein: CASGAAVEQYF.